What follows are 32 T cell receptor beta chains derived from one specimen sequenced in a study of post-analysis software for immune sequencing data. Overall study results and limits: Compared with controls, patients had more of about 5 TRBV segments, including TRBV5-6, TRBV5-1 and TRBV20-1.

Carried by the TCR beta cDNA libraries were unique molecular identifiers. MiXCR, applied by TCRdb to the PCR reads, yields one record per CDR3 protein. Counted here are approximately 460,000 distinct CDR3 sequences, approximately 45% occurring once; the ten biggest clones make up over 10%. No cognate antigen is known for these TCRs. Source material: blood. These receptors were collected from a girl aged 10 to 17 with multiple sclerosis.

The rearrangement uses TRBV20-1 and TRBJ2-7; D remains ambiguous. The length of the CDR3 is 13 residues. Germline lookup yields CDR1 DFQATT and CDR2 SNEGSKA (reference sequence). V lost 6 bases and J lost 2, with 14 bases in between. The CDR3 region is CSALLTDTYEQYF. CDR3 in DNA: TGCAGTGCCCTTTTGACGGATACCTACGAGCAGTACTTC.

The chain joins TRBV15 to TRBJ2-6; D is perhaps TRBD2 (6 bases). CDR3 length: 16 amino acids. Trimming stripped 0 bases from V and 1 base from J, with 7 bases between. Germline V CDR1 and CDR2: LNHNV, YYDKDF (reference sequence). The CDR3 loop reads CATSRDRESGANVLTF. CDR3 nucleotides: TGTGCCACCAGCAGAGACCGGGAGTCTGGGGCCAACGTCCTGACTTTC.

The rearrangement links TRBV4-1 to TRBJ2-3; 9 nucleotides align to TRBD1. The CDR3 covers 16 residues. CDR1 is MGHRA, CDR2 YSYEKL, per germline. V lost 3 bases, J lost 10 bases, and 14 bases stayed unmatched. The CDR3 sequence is CASSHAAGQGFDAQYF. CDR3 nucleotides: TGCGCCAGCAGCCACGCGGCGGGACAGGGCTTTGATGCGCAGTATTTT.

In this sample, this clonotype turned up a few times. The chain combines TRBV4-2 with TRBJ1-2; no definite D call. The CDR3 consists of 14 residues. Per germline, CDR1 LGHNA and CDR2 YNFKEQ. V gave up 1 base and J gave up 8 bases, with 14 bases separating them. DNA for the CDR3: TGTGCCAGCAGCCAAGTTGCCACCCTAGGCGGCTACACCTTC. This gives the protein CASSQVATLGGYTF.

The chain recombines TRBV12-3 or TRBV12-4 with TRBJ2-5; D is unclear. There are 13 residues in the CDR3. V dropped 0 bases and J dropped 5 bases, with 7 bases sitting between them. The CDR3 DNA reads TGTGCCAGCAGTTTAGCGCATGGGGAGACCCAGTACTTC. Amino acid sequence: CASSLAHGETQYF.

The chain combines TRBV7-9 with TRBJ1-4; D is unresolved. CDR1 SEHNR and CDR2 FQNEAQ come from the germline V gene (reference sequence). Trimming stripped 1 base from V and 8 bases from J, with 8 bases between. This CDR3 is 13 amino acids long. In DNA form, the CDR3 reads TGTGCCAGCAGCTTAGGCGAGGCCGAAAAACTGTTTTTT. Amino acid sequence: CASSLGEAEKLFF.

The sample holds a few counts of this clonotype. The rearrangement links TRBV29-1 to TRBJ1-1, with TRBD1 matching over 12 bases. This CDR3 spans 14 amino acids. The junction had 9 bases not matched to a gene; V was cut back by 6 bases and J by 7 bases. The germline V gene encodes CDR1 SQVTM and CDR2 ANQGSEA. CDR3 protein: CSVQEGQGALEAFF. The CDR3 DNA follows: TGCAGCGTCCAAGAGGGACAGGGGGCCCTTGAAGCTTTCTTT. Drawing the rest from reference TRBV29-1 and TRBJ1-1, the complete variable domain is SAVISQKPSRDICQRGTSLTIQCQVDSQVTMMFWYRQQPGQSLTLIATANQGSEATYESGFVIDKFPISRPNLTFSTLTVSNMSPEDSSIYLCSVQEGQGALEAFFGQGTRLTVV.

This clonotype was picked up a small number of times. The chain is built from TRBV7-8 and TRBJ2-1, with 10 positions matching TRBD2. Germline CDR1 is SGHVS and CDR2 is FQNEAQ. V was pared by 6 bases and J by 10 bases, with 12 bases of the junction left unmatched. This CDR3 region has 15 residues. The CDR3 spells CASSLLAGVGREQFF. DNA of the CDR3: TGTGCCAGCAGTCTCCTAGCGGGAGTCGGTCGGGAGCAGTTCTTC.

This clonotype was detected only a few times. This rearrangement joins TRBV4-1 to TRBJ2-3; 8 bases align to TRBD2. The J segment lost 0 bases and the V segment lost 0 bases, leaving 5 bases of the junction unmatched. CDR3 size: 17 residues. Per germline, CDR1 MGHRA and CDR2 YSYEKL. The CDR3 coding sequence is TGCGCCAGCAGCCAAGATCGGAGCGGGAGAAGCACAGATACGCAGTATTTT. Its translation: CASSQDRSGRSTDTQYF.

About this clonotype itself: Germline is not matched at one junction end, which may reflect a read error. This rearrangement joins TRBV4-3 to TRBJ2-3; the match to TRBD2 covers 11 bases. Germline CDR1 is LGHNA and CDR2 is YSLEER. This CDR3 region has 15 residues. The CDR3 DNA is TGCGCCAGCCGCCAGGGACTAGCGGACACAGATACGCAGTATTTT. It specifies CASRQGLADTDTQYF.

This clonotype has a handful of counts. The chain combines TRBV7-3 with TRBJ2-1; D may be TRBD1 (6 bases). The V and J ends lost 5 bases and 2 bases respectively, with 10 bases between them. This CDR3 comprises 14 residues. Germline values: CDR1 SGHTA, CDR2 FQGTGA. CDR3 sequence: CASSPRDTYNEQFF. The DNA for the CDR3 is TGTGCCAGCAGCCCCCGGGACACCTACAATGAGCAGTTCTTC.

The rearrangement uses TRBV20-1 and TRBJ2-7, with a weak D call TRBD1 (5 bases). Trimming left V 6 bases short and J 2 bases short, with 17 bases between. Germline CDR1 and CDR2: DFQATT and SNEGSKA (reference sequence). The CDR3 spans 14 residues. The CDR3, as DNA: TGCAGTGCCCCTCTCGGGCAGGGAACCTACGAGCAGTACTTC. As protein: CSAPLGQGTYEQYF.

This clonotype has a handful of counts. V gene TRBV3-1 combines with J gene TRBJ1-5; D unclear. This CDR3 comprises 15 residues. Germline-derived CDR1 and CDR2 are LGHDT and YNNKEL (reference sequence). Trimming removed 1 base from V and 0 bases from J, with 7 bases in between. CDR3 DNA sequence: TGTGCCAGCAGCCAAGCTCAGGATAGCAATCAGCCCCAGCATTTT. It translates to CASSQAQDSNQPQHF.

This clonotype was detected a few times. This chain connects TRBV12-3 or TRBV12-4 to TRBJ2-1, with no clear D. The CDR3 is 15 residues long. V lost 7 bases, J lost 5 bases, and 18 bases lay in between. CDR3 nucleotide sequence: TGTGCCAGCACCTCTGGTGTATTATCCCACAATGAGCAGTTCTTC. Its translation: CASTSGVLSHNEQFF.

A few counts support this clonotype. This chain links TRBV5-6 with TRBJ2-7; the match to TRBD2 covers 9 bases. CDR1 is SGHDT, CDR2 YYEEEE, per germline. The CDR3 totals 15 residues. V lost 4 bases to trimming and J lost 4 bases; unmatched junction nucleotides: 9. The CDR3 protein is CASSIPGLADYEQYF. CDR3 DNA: TGTGCCAGCAGCATTCCGGGACTAGCAGATTACGAGCAGTACTTC. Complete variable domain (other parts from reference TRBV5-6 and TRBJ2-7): DAGVTQSPTHLIKTRGQQVTLRCSPKSGHDTVSWYQQALGQGPQFIFQYYEEEERQRGNFPDRFSGHQFPNYSSELNVNALLLGDSALYLCASSIPGLADYEQYFGPGTRLTVT.

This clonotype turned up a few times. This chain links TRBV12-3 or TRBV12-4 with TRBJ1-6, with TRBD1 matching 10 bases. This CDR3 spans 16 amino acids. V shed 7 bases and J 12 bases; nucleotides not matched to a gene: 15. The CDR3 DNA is TGTGCCAGCACCCCCTCACCGACAGGGGGCAGGGTACCCCTCCACTTT. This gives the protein CASTPSPTGGRVPLHF.

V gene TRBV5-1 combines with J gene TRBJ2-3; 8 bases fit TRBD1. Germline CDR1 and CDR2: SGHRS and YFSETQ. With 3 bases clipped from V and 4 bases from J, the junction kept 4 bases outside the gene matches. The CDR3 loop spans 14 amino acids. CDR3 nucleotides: TGCGCCAGCAGCTCGCCGGGACAGGCAGATACGCAGTATTTT. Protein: CASSSPGQADTQYF.

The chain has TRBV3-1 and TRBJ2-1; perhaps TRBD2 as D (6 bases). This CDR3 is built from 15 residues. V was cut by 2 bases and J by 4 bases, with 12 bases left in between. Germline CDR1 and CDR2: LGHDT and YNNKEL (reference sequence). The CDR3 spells CASSQRDSGYNEQFF. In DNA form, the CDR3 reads TGTGCCAGCAGCCAACGGGACTCCGGATACAATGAGCAGTTCTTC.

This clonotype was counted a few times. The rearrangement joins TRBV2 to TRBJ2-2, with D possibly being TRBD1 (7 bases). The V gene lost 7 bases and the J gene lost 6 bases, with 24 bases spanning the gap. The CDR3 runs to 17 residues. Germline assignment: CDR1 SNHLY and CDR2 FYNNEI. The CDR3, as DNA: TGTGCCAGCAATTTGGAGGGGGCGGTCGGTAGCGCCGGGGAGCTGTTTTTT. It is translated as CASNLEGAVGSAGELFF.

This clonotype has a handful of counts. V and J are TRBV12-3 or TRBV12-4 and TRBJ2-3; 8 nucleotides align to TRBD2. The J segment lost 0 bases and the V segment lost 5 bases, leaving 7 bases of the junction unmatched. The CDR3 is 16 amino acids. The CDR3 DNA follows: TGTGCCAGCAGTCCGGGGACTAGGGGGAGCACAGATACGCAGTATTTT. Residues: CASSPGTRGSTDTQYF.

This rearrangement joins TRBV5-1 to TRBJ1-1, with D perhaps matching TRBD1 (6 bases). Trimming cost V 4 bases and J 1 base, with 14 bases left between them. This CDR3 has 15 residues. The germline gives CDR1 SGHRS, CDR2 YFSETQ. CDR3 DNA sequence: TGCGCCAGCAGCAAGGGGACACGCACGAACACTGAAGCTTTCTTT. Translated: CASSKGTRTNTEAFF.

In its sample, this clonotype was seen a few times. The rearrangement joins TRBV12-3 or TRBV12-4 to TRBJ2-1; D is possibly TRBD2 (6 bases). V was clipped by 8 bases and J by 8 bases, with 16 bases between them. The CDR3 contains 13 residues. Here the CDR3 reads CASGPTRRDEQFF. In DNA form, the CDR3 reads TGTGCCAGCGGCCCGACTAGAAGGGATGAGCAGTTCTTC.

CDR3 residues: CASSSSLGTEAFF. CDR3 nucleotides: TGTGCCAGCAGCTCTAGCCTCGGCACTGAAGCTTTCTTT. The chain combines TRBV7-3 with TRBJ1-1; D ambiguous. Trimming removed 4 bases from V and 4 bases from J, with 10 bases in between. The CDR3 is 13 residues long. In germline, CDR1 is SGHTA, CDR2 FQGTGA. The variable domain in full, with the rest retrieved from reference TRBV7-3 and TRBJ1-1, is GAGVSQTPSNKVTEKGKYVELRCDPISGHTALYWYRQSLGQGPEFLIYFQGTGAADDSGLPNDRFFAVRPEGSVSTLKIQRTERGDSAVYLCASSSSLGTEAFFGQGTRLTVV.

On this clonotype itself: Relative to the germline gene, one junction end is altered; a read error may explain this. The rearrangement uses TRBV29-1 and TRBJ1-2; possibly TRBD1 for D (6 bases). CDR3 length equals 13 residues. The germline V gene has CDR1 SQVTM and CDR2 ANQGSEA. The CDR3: CSVQDRSHYGYTF. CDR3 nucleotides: TGCAGCGTTCAAGACAGGTCTCACTATGGCTACACCTTC. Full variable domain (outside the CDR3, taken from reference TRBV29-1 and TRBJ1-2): SAVISQKPSRDICQRGTSLTIQCQVDSQVTMMFWYRQQPGQSLTLIATANQGSEATYESGFVIDKFPISRPNLTFSTLTVSNMSPEDSSIYLCSVQDRSHYGYTFGSGTRLTVV.

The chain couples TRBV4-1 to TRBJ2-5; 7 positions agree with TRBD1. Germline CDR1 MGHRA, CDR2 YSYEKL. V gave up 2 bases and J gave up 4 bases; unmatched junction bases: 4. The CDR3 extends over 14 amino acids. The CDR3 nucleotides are TGCGCCAGCAGCCAACCCCACAGGGGAGAGACCCAGTACTTC. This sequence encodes CASSQPHRGETQYF.

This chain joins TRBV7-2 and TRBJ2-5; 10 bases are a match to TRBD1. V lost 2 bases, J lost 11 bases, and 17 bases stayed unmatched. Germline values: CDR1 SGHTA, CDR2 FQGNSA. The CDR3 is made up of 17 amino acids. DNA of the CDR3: TGTGCCAGCAGCTTAAGGGGGCGGGACAGGGGCTACAATGAGCAGTACTTC. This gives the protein CASSLRGRDRGYNEQYF.

The CDR3 nucleotides read TGTGCCAGCAGCCCTGACAGGGAGGGGGCAGATACGCAGTATTTT. This sequence encodes CASSPDREGADTQYF. The chain employs TRBV7-3 and TRBJ2-3; D might be TRBD1 or TRBD2, each matching 7 bases. Germline-derived CDR1 and CDR2 are SGHTA and FQGTGA. V was shortened by 5 bases and J by 4 bases, with 16 bases between the two germline ends. The CDR3 length is 15 residues.

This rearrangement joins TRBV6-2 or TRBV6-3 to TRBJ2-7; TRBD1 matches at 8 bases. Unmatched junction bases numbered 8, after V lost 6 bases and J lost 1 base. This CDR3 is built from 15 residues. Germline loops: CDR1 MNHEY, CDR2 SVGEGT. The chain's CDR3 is CASSKGQDQSYEQYF. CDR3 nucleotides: TGTGCCAGCAGCAAGGGACAGGACCAGTCCTACGAGCAGTACTTC.

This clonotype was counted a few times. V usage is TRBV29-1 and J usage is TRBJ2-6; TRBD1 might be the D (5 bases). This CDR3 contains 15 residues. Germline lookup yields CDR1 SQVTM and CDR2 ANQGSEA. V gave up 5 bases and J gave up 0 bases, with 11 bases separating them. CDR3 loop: CSVCNRNSGANVLTF. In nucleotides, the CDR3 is TGCAGCGTTTGTAACAGGAACTCTGGGGCCAACGTCCTGACTTTC.

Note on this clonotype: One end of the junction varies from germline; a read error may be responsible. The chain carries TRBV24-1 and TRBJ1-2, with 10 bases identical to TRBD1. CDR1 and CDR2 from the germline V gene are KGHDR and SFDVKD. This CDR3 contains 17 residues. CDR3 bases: TGTGCCGCCAGTGACACCGGGACAGGGGTAACCAACTATGGCTACACCTTC. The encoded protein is CAASDTGTGVTNYGYTF.

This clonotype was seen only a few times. This CDR3 reads CSVEETRGEGGYTF. The DNA of the CDR3 is TGCAGCGTTGAAGAAACGAGAGGGGAAGGCGGCTACACCTTC. The chain is built from TRBV29-1 and TRBJ1-2, with D perhaps TRBD1 (5 bases). Germline CDR1 reads SQVTM; CDR2 reads ANQGSEA. V lost 0 bases to trimming and J lost 8 bases, with 16 bases between them. CDR3 size: 14 residues.

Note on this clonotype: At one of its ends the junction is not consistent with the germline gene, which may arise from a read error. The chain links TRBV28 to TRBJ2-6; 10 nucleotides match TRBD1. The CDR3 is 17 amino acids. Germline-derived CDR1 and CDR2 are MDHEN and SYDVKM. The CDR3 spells CAGSPGTGALGANVLTF. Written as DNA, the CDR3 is TGTGCCGGCAGCCCCGGGACAGGGGCGCTCGGGGCCAACGTCCTGACTTTC.